The sample holds many counts of the clone carrying this T cell receptor beta chain. Antigen unknown. CDR3 length: 15 amino acids. Germline CDR1 reads KGHSH; CDR2 reads LQKENI. Trimming removed 3 bases at V and 5 bases at J, with 16 bases between. The source of the sample is a study of T cells in Graves' hyperthyroidism and ophthalmopathy. Overall study: Peripheral blood draws took place at initial diagnosis, ahead of any treatment.

Exclusion criteria comprised uncontrolled infection, other autoimmune disease, pregnancy or lactation. Study-wide points: Onset of ophthalmopathy came a median around 7.1 months after the model predicted it. Blood shared most expanded thyroid clonotypes above 0.001.

TCR beta CDR3 sequences were amplified from RNA transcripts. Primed by the HTBI set, a first-round RT-PCR was run on the TCR CDR3. TCRdb fed the multiplex PCR reads into MiXCR, producing one record per CDR3 protein. The data contain 350,000 to 450,000 distinct CDR3 sequences, 11% to 15% of them singletons. This clonotype was sampled from a man aged 50-60 years with Graves' ophthalmopathy. The sequenced sample was blood. The J gene is TRBJ1-1, the V gene TRBV18; no definite D call. The CDR3 nucleotides read TGTGCCAGCTCACCCCTGCCCCTCAAAGGGACTGAAGCTTTCTTT. Its translation is CASSPLPLKGTEAFF.